This TCR beta chain was captured by sequencing in a study of T cell responses to AZD1222 COVID-19 vaccine. As regards this clone: Its antigen is still unknown.

The study's findings and limits: Receipt of two AZD1222 doses was followed by a rise in Spike-specific TCR breadth and depth. CD4 TCRs covered the whole spike, strongest at regions 160-218 and 743-854.

The CDR3 runs 16 residues. Germline-derived CDR1 and CDR2 are SGHKS and YYEKEE (reference sequence). The ends were cut back, 0 bases at V and 3 bases at J, with 13 bases in the middle. Sequencing used immunoSEQ multiplex PCR; TCRdb keeps in-frame clones, though not all of them. The sample includes over 130,000 clones, approximately 87% of them seen just once. The sequence was collected from an adult who received the AZD1222 COVID-19 vaccine. Specimen: peripheral blood, collected 28 days after the second AZD1222 dose. The V call is TRBV5-5, the J call TRBJ1-3, with unresolved D. The CDR3 coding sequence is TGTGCCAGCAGCTTGGGCTGGGGAAGTGGTGGAAACACCATATATTTT. Translated: CASSLGWGSGGNTIYF.